This T cell receptor beta chain was identified in a study of T cell changes during pregnancy in multiple sclerosis. Clones were read by immunoSEQ multiplex PCR, and TCRdb kept only the in-frame ones, dropping some. The profile shows tens of thousands of clones, 80% to 95% of them singletons. Germline lookup yields CDR1 KGHSH and CDR2 LQKENI. V was shortened by 0 bases and J by 2 bases, with 9 bases between the two germline ends. CDR3 length equals 15 residues. The sequence was collected from a female donor in good health, enrolled as a control in a pregnancy study. The rearrangement uses TRBV18 and TRBJ2-3; D ambiguous. Sequenced material: CD4+ T cells from peripheral blood mononuclear cells, taken in the third trimester of pregnancy. The CDR3 loop is CASSPPGRITDTQYF. In DNA, the CDR3 is TGTGCCAGCTCACCACCGGGCAGAATCACAGATACGCAGTATTTT.